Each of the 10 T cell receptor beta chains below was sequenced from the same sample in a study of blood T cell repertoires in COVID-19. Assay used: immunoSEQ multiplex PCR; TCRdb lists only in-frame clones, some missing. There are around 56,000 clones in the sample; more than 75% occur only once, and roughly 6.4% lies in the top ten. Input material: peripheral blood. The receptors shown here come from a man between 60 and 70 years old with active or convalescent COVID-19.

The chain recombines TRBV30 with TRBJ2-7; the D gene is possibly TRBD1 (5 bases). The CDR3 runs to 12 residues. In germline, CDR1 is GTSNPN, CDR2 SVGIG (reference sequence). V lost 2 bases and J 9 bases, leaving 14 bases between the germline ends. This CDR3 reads CAWSLTGLGQYF. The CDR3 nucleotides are TGTGCCTGGAGTTTAACAGGTCTTGGGCAGTACTTC.

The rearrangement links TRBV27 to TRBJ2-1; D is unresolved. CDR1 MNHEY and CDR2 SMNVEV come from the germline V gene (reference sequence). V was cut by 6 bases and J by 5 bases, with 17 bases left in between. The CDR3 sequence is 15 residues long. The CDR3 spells CASSPRSLFNNEQFF. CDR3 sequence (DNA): TGTGCCAGCAGCCCCCGGTCCCTCTTCAACAATGAGCAGTTCTTC.

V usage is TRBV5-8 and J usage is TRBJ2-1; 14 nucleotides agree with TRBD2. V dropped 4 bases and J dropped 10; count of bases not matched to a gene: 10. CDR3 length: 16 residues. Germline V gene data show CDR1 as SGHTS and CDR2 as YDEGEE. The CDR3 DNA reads TGTGCCAGCAGCCGTCCGGGACTAGCGGGGGCAGGGGAGCAGTTCTTC. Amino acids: CASSRPGLAGAGEQFF.

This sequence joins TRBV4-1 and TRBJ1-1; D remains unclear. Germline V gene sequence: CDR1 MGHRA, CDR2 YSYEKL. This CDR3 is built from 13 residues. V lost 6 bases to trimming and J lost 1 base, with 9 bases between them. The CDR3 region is CASRTEANTEAFF. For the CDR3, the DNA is TGCGCCAGCAGGACCGAGGCGAACACTGAAGCTTTCTTT.

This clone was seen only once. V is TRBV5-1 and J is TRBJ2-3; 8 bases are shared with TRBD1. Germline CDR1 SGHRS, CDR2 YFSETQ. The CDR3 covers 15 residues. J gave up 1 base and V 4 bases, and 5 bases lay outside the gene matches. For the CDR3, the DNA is TGCGCCAGCAGCGAGGACAGGGCTGGCACAGATACGCAGTATTTT. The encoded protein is CASSEDRAGTDTQYF. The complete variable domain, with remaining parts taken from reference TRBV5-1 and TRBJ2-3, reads KAGVTQTPRYLIKTRGQQVTLSCSPISGHRSVSWYQQTPGQGLQFLFEYFSETQRNKGNFPGRFSGRQFSNSRSEMNVSTLELGDSALYLCASSEDRAGTDTQYFGPGTRLTVL.

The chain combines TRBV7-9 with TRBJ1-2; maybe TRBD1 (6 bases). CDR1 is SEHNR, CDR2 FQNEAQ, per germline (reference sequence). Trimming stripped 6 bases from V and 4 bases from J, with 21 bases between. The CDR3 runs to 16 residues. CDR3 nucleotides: TGTGCCAGCAGTTCAGGGACACAACAGCTCGGCTATGGCTACACCTTC. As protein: CASSSGTQQLGYGYTF.

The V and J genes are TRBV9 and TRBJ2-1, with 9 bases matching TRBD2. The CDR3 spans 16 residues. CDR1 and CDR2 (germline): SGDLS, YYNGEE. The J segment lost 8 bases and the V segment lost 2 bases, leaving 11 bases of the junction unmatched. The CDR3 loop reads CASSVHSAGGGDEQFF. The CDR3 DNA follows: TGTGCCAGCAGCGTTCACTCAGCGGGGGGAGGCGATGAGCAGTTCTTC.

CDR3 in amino acids: CSVGETSGRTDTQYF. For the CDR3, the DNA is TGCAGCGTAGGGGAGACTAGCGGCCGCACAGATACGCAGTATTTT. The V and J genes are TRBV29-1 and TRBJ2-3; 9 nucleotides line up with TRBD2. Germline V CDR1 and CDR2: SQVTM, ANQGSEA. The CDR3 length is 15 residues. With 6 bases clipped from V and 1 base from J, the junction kept 8 bases outside the gene matches.

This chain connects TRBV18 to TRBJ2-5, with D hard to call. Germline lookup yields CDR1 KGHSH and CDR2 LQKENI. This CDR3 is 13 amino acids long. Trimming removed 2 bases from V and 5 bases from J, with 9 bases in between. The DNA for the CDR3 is TGTGCCAGCTCACCAGGGCAGGCTGAGACCCAGTACTTC. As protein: CASSPGQAETQYF.

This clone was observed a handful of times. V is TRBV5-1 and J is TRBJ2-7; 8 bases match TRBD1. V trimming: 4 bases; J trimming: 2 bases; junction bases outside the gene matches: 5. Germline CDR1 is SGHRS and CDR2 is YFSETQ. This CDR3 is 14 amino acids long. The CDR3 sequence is CASSPGTGTYEQYF. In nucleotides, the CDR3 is TGCGCCAGCAGCCCGGGGACAGGAACCTACGAGCAGTACTTC.